This TCR beta chain was identified in a study of tumor-infiltrating lymphocytes in primary liver carcinoma. This clonotype was recorded at least ten times. For each extraction, RNA and DNA were obtained together from about 19-30 mg of unsorted bulk tissue. Trimming took 4 bases from V and 1 from J, leaving 8 bases between them. The germline V gene encodes CDR1 MNHNS and CDR2 SASEGT. The CDR3 spans 14 residues. A constant-region primer primed TCR beta cDNA synthesis from about 550 ng of total RNA. TCR beta libraries came from three nested multiplex PCR rounds using slightly modified ARM-PCR. Researchers ran the first two PCR rounds for roughly 11 cycles each with TRBV1-TRBV30 forward primers and a C-beta reverse primer. TCRdb ran MiXCR on the multiplex PCR reads and lists one entry per CDR3 protein. This sample yields 100,000 to 150,000 distinct CDR3 sequences, of which roughly three fifths are seen a single time; about 8% belongs to the top ten.

The sample comprised liver tumor tissue from sampling region 3. Subset in this sample: tumor region T3, left-lateral pole. The receptor's source is an older woman with primary liver carcinoma and hepatitis B virus infection. V and J are TRBV6-1 and TRBJ2-1; D may be TRBD2 (6 bases). CDR3 sequence (DNA): TGTGCCAGCAGTGGGGGGGAGTCCTACAATGAGCAGTTCTTC. Translation gives CASSGGESYNEQFF.